This TCR beta chain was observed in a study of cytomegalovirus exposure and HLA in healthy donors. Comments on this clone: Its antigen is not identified. One junction end does not reproduce the germline sequence, and a read error may be involved.

Study-level findings and limits: In a later analysis, V- and J-gene trimming of beta chains associated with a DCLRE1C missense variant, replicated independently.

Primers included in the PCR were 60 Vbeta and 13 Jbeta primers. Repertoires were generated with immunoSEQ multiplex PCR, while TCRdb's copy carries only in-frame clones and drops some. Among nearly 200,000 clones, around four fifths were seen once, and the ten largest hold 6.5%. The sample was PBMCs. This TCR derives from a woman between 45 and 60 years old in good health and CMV-seropositive.

The CDR3 region is CASTRRDRETNEELFF. CDR3 DNA sequence: TGTGCCAGCACCCGAAGGGACAGGGAAACTAATGAAGAACTGTTTTTT. The rearrangement links TRBV6-4 to TRBJ1-4; 9 nucleotides line up with TRBD1. Germline V CDR1 and CDR2: MRHNA, SNTAGT. CDR3 length: 16 residues.